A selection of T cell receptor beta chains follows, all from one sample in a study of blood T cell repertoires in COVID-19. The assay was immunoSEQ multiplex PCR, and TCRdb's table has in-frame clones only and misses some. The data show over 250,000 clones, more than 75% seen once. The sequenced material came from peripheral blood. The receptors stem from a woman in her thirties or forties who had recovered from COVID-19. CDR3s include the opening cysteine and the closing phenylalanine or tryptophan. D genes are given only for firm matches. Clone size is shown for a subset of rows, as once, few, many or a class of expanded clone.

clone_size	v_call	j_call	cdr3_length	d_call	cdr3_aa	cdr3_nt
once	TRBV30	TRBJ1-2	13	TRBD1	CAWSPTGGYGYTF	TGTGCCTGGAGTCCAACAGGGGGGTATGGCTACACCTTC
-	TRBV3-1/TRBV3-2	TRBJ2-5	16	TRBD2	CASSPEPGRPPGAQYF	TGTGCCAGCAGCCCTGAGCCCGGGAGGCCGCCGGGGGCCCAGTACTTC
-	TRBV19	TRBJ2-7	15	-	CASSIGGVPSDEQYF	TGTGCCAGTAGTATAGGAGGCGTACCCAGCGACGAGCAGTACTTC
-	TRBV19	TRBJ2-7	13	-	CASSGDTRLEQYF	TGTGCCAGTAGTGGGGACACTCGGCTCGAGCAGTACTTC
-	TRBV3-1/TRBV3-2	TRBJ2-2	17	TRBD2	CASSHRTSGKRGGELFF	TGTGCCAGCAGCCACCGAACTAGCGGGAAGCGTGGCGGGGAGCTGTTTTTT
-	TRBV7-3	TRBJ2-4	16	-	CASSPGTLGAKNIQYF	TGTGCCAGCAGCCCGGGGACTCTGGGTGCCAAAAACATTCAGTACTTC
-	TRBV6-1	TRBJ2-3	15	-	CASSEGVASTDTQYF	TGTGCCAGCAGTGAAGGGGTAGCGAGCACAGATACGCAGTATTTT
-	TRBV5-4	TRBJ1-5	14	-	CASSLGQTNQPQHF	TGTGCCAGCAGCTTGGGGCAAACAAATCAGCCCCAGCATTTT
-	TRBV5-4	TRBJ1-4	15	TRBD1	CASSLAQGANEKLFF	TGTGCCAGCAGCTTGGCACAGGGGGCTAATGAAAAACTGTTTTTT
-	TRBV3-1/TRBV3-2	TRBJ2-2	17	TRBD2	CASSRGTSGPNTGELFF	TGTGCCAGCAGCCGGGGGACTAGCGGGCCGAACACCGGGGAGCTGTTTTTT
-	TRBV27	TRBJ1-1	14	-	CASSSTWATTEAFF	TGTGCCAGCAGTTCTACCTGGGCTACCACTGAAGCTTTCTTT
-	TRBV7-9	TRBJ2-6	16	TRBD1	CASSSDRGFGANVLTF	TGTGCCAGCAGCTCCGACAGGGGGTTTGGGGCCAACGTCCTGACTTTC
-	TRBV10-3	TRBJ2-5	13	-	CAISGEPRGTQYF	TGTGCCATCAGTGGTGAGCCCAGAGGGACCCAGTACTTC
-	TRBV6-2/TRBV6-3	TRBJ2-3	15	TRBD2	CASSYGRVVGDTQYF	TGTGCCAGCAGTTACGGGAGGGTAGTAGGAGATACGCAGTATTTT
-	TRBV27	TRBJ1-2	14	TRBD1	CASSLGAGGYGYTF	TGTGCCAGCAGTCTAGGGGCAGGGGGGTATGGCTACACCTTC
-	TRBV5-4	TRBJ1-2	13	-	CASSNGPNYGYTF	TGTGCCAGCAGCAACGGTCCTAACTATGGCTACACCTTC
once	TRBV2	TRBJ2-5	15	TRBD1	CASRPRSGGSETQYF	TGTGCCAGCAGGCCCCGGTCAGGGGGCTCGGAGACCCAGTACTTC
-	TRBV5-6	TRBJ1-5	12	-	CASSLYNQPQHF	TGTGCCAGCAGCTTGTACAATCAGCCCCAGCATTTT
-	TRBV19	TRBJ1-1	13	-	CASSRGDATEAFF	TGTGCCAGTAGTAGGGGGGACGCGACTGAAGCTTTCTTT
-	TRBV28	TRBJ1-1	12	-	CASSFGGGEAFF	TGTGCCAGCAGTTTCGGGGGTGGGGAGGCTTTCTTT
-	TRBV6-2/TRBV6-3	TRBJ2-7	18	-	CASSYEGGGRAVSYEQYF	TGTGCCAGCAGTTATGAGGGGGGCGGGAGAGCGGTTTCCTACGAGCAGTACTTC
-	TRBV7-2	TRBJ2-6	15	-	CASSTYSSGANVLTF	TGTGCCAGCAGCACTTACAGCTCTGGGGCCAACGTCCTGACTTTC